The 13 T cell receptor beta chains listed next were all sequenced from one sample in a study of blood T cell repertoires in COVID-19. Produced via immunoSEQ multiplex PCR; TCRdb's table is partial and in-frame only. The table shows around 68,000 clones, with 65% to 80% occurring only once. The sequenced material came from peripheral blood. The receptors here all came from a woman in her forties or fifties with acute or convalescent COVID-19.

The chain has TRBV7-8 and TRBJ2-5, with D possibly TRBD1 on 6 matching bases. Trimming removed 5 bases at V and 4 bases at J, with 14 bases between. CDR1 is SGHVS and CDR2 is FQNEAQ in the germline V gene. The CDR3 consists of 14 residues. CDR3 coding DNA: TGTGCCAGCAGCCCACAGGGTTCGCGAGAGACCCAGTACTTC. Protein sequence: CASSPQGSRETQYF.

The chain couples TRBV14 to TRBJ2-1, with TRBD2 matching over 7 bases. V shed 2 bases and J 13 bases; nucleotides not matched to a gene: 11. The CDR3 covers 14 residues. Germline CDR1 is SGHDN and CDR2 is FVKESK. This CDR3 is CASSQILSSGTQFF. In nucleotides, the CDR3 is TGTGCCAGCAGCCAAATTTTGTCTAGCGGAACACAGTTCTTC.

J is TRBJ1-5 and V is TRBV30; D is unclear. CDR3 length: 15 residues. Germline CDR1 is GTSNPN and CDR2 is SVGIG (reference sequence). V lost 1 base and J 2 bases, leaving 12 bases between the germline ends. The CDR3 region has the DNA TGTGCCTGGAGTGAAGGTGACACCCGCAATCAGCCCCAGCATTTT. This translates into CAWSEGDTRNQPQHF.

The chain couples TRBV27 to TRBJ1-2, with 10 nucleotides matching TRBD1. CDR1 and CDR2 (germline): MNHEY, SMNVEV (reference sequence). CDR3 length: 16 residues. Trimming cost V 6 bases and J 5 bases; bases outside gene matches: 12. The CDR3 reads CASSGTGTGALYGYTF. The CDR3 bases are TGTGCCAGCAGCGGAACCGGGACAGGGGCTTTATATGGCTACACCTTC.

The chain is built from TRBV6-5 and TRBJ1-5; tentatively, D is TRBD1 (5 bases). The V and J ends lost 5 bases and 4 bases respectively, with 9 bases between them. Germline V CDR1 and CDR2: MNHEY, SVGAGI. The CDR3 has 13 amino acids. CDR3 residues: CASSTQENQPQHF. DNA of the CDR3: TGTGCCAGCAGTACACAGGAAAATCAGCCCCAGCATTTT.

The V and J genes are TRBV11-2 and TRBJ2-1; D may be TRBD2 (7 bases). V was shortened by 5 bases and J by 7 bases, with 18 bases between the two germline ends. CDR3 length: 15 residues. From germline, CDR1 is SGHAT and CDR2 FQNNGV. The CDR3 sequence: CASSPLRGGGNEQFF. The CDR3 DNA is TGTGCCAGCAGCCCCTTGCGGGGAGGGGGTAATGAGCAGTTCTTC.

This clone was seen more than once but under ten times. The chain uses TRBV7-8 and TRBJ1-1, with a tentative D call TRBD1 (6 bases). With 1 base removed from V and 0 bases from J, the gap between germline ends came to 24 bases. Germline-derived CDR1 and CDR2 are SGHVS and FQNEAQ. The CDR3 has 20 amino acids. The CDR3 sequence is CASSLVRAYEQGAMNTEAFF. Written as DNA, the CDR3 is TGTGCCAGCAGCTTAGTTCGTGCCTATGAACAGGGAGCCATGAACACTGAAGCTTTCTTT.

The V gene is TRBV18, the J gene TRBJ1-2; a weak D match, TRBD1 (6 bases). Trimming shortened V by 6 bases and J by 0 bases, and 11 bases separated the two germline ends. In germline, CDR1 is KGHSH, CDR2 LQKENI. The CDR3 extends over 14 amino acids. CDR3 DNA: TGTGCCAGCTCTCAGGACAGATCTAACTATGGCTACACCTTC. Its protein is CASSQDRSNYGYTF.

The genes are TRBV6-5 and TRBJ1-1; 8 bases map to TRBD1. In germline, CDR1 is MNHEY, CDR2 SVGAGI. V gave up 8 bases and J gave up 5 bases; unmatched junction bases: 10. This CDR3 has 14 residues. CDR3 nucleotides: TGTGCCAGCGCAGGGGGCTGGAAGGATACTGAAGCTTTCTTT. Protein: CASAGGWKDTEAFF.

The CDR3, as DNA: TGCAGCGCCGAGGGACAGGGGGATGCTGAGCAGTTCTTC. Its translation is CSAEGQGDAEQFF. This chain links TRBV29-1 with TRBJ2-1; 11 nucleotides match TRBD1. The CDR3 is made up of 13 amino acids. Trimming at V came to 7 bases and at J to 9 bases, leaving 8 bases not matched to a gene. CDR1 and CDR2 (germline): SQVTM, ANQGSEA.

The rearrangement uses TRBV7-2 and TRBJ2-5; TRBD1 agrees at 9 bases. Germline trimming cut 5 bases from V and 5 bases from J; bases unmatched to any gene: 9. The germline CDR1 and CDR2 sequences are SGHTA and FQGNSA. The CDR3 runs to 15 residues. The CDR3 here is CASSINFGTGETQYF. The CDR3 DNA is TGTGCCAGCAGCATAAACTTCGGGACAGGGGAGACCCAGTACTTC.

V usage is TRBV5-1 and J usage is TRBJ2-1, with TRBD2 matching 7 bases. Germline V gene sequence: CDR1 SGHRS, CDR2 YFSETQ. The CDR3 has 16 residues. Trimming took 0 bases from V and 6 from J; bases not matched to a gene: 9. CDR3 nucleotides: TGCGCCAGCAGCTTGGCTCCCACGGGAGGATCCAATGAGCAGTTCTTC. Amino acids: CASSLAPTGGSNEQFF.

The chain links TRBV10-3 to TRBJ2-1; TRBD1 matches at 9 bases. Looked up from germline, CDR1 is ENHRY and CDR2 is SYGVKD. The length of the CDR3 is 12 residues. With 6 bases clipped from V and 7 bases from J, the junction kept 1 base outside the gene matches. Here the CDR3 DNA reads TGTGCCATCAGCGGACAGGGGAATGAGCAGTTCTTC. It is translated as CAISGQGNEQFF.